The 8 T cell receptor beta chains below all came from one sample that was sequenced in a study of cytomegalovirus exposure and HLA in healthy donors. With 60 Vbeta and 13 Jbeta primers, the PCR was carried out. Method: immunoSEQ multiplex PCR; TCRdb's copy keeps in-frame clones and lacks some. The table for this sample gives 200,000 to 250,000 clones. Specimen: PBMCs. All receptors derive from a girl under 10 years old in good health and CMV-seropositive.

The chain joins TRBV10-1 to TRBJ2-2; 13 bases are shared with TRBD2. V lost 5 bases and J lost 10; bases outside the gene matches: 10. The CDR3 consists of 16 residues. Germline V gene lookup returns CDR1 WNHNN and CDR2 SYGVQD (reference sequence). The CDR3 sequence: CASSPRTSGRRLELFF. Written as DNA, the CDR3 is TGCGCCAGCAGTCCCCGGACTAGCGGGAGACGTTTGGAGCTGTTTTTT.

This chain joins TRBV19 and TRBJ2-1; D is perhaps TRBD2 (6 bases). CDR1 is LNHDA and CDR2 is SQIVND in the germline V gene (reference sequence). V lost 6 bases and J lost 6, with 12 bases in between. The CDR3 runs 13 residues. CDR3 bases: TGTGCCAGTAGCGGGAGTACTGGCAATGAGCAGTTCTTC. Amino acids: CASSGSTGNEQFF.

DNA for the CDR3: TGTGCCAGCAGTGCCCAAGGACAGTCCTACAATGAGCAGTTCTTC. It encodes CASSAQGQSYNEQFF. This sequence joins TRBV2 and TRBJ2-1; a weak D match, TRBD1 (6 bases). The CDR3 consists of 15 residues. The V and J ends lost 4 bases and 1 base respectively, with 11 bases between them. Per germline, CDR1 SNHLY and CDR2 FYNNEI.

This chain joins TRBV2 and TRBJ1-1, with 7 bases identical to TRBD1. CDR3 length: 13 amino acids. Germline assignment: CDR1 SNHLY and CDR2 FYNNEI. V was pared by 4 bases and J by 3 bases, with 2 bases of the junction left unmatched. The CDR3: CASSVQGYTEAFF. The CDR3 region has the DNA TGTGCCAGCAGTGTACAGGGGTACACTGAAGCTTTCTTT. The full variable domain, rest sourced from reference TRBV2 and TRBJ1-1, is EPEVTQTPSHQVTQMGQEVILRCVPISNHLYFYWYRQILGQKVEFLVSFYNNEISEKSEIFDDQFSVERPDGSNFTLKIRSTKLEDSAMYFCASSVQGYTEAFFGQGTRLTVV.

The gene calls are TRBV6-5 and TRBJ2-3; TRBD2 matches at 8 bases. The junction had 2 bases not matched to a gene; V was cut back by 0 bases and J by 0 bases. The CDR3 sequence is 16 residues long. Germline CDR1 is MNHEY and CDR2 is SVGAGI. Here the CDR3 reads CASSYSPSGSTDTQYF. The CDR3 DNA sequence: TGTGCCAGCAGTTACTCGCCTAGCGGGAGCACAGATACGCAGTATTTT.

The rearrangement joins TRBV7-6 to TRBJ1-1; D perhaps matches TRBD1 (6 bases). The ends were cut back, 1 base at V and 4 bases at J, with 13 bases in the middle. The CDR3 length is 15 residues. CDR1 is SGHVS, CDR2 FNYEAQ, per germline. The CDR3 bases are TGTGCCAGCAGCTTAGACCAGGGGTTGAGCACTGAAGCTTTCTTT. Amino acid sequence: CASSLDQGLSTEAFF.

This chain joins TRBV7-2 and TRBJ1-3; maybe TRBD1 (5 bases). The CDR3 runs to 16 residues. CDR1 and CDR2 (germline): SGHTA, FQGNSA. V lost 2 bases and J lost 0, with 11 bases in between. CDR3 protein: CASSLKPGNSGNTIYF. The CDR3 DNA reads TGTGCCAGCAGCTTAAAACCAGGGAACTCTGGAAACACCATATATTTT.

This sequence joins TRBV6-6 and TRBJ2-7; 10 bases map to TRBD2. V lost 5 bases and J lost 7; bases outside the gene matches: 8. There are 14 residues in the CDR3. Germline V gene lookup returns CDR1 MNHNY and CDR2 SVGAGI (reference sequence). This CDR3 reads CASSQLAGSGEQYF. DNA for the CDR3: TGTGCCAGCAGTCAACTAGCGGGGTCCGGGGAGCAGTACTTC.